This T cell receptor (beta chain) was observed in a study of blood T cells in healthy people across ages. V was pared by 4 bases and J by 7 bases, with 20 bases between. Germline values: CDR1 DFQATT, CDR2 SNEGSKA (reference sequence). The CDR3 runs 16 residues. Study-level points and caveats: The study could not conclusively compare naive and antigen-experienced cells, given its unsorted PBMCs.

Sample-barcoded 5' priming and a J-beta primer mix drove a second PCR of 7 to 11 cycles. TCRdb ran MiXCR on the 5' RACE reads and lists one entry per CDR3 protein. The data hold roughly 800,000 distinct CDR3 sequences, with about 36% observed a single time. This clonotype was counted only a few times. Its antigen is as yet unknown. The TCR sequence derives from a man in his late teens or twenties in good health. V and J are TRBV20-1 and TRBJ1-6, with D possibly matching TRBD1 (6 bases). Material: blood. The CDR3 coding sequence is TGCAGTGCTAAGGGGGGGACATCGATTTTAAATTCACCCCTCCACTTT. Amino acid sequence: CSAKGGTSILNSPLHF.